These 13 T cell receptor beta chains were all obtained from the same sample, sequenced in a study of blood T cell repertoires in COVID-19. Profiled with immunoSEQ multiplex PCR; TCRdb holds only in-frame clones, not every one. The table lists 120,000 or so clones, about 85% of them singletons. The sequencing sample was made of peripheral blood. These receptors all stem from a woman older than 75 with acute or convalescent COVID-19.

The chain employs TRBV4-3 and TRBJ1-5; a weak D match, TRBD1 (6 bases). V was pared by 3 bases and J by 6 bases, with 12 bases between. Germline V gene data show CDR1 as LGHNA and CDR2 as YSLEER. The length of the CDR3 is 14 residues. For the CDR3, the DNA is TGCGCCAGCAGCCACCACAGGGCCCCTCAGCCCCAGCATTTT. It specifies CASSHHRAPQPQHF.

The chain links TRBV24-1 to TRBJ2-2; D is possibly TRBD2 (6 bases). V lost 3 bases, J lost 6 bases, and 10 bases lay in between. Germline assignment: CDR1 KGHDR and CDR2 SFDVKD. The CDR3 extends over 14 amino acids. The chain's CDR3 is CATSDPSGAGELFF. CDR3 sequence (DNA): TGTGCCACCAGTGATCCCTCGGGGGCCGGGGAGCTGTTTTTT.

This clone has a single count. This chain joins TRBV19 and TRBJ2-7; 7 bases match TRBD1. The germline gives CDR1 LNHDA, CDR2 SQIVND (reference sequence). J gave up 2 bases and V 3 bases, and 4 bases lay outside the gene matches. The CDR3 runs 14 residues. The CDR3 loop is CASSMTGTPYEQYF. The CDR3, as DNA: TGTGCCAGTAGTATGACAGGGACCCCCTACGAGCAGTACTTC.

This chain joins TRBV25-1 and TRBJ2-3; 11 bases fit TRBD2. This CDR3 has 18 residues. Per germline, CDR1 MGHDK and CDR2 SYGVNS. Germline trimming cut 4 bases from V and 0 bases from J; bases unmatched to any gene: 9. DNA for the CDR3: TGTGCCAGCAGTGGGGGACTAGCGGCTACTAAGAGCACAGATACGCAGTATTTT. Its translation: CASSGGLAATKSTDTQYF.

In its sample, this clone was seen once. CDR3 in DNA: TGTGCCAGCACCCTGCAGGGGAACACTGAAGCTTTCTTT. The encoded protein is CASTLQGNTEAFF. The chain links TRBV7-8 to TRBJ1-1; D perhaps matches TRBD1 (5 bases). The germline V gene encodes CDR1 SGHVS and CDR2 FQNEAQ. The CDR3 has 13 amino acids. With 7 bases removed from V and 1 base from J, the gap between germline ends came to 10 bases.

CDR3 sequence reads: CASSPPVGGNYGYTF. The CDR3 DNA is TGTGCCAGCTCACCACCGGTGGGGGGAAACTATGGCTACACCTTC. V is TRBV18 and J is TRBJ1-2; D may be TRBD1 (5 bases). This CDR3 has 15 amino acids. Trimming removed 0 bases at V and 2 bases at J, with 10 bases between. The germline V gene encodes CDR1 KGHSH and CDR2 LQKENI.

The chain joins TRBV4-1 to TRBJ1-4; possible D gene TRBD1, 6 bases. V lost 4 bases to trimming and J lost 13 bases, with 13 bases between them. The CDR3 loop spans 12 amino acids. Germline assignment: CDR1 MGHRA and CDR2 YSYEKL. The CDR3 coding sequence is TGCGCCAGCAGCCGAGCCTTGGACAGACTGTTTTTT. Translating gives CASSRALDRLFF.

This rearrangement joins TRBV19 to TRBJ1-1; 7 bases match TRBD1. Germline assignment: CDR1 LNHDA and CDR2 SQIVND (reference sequence). V trimming: 5 bases; J trimming: 4 bases; junction bases outside the gene matches: 13. The CDR3 runs to 16 residues. Here the CDR3 DNA reads TGTGCCAGTAGTTCAGGGGGATGGGGCTTCCGCACTGAAGCTTTCTTT. The encoded protein is CASSSGGWGFRTEAFF.

Of note for this clone: This sample includes further DNA sequences coding for the same CDR3. The chain employs TRBV12-3 or TRBV12-4 and TRBJ1-3; D gene ambiguous. The V and J ends lost 6 bases and 4 bases respectively, with 7 bases between them. This CDR3 spans 12 amino acids. CDR3 in amino acids: CASSPGGNTIYF. DNA of the CDR3: TGTGCCAGCAGCCCGGGAGGAAACACCATATATTTT.

The DNA for the CDR3 is TGTGCCAGCAGCGTAGTTCCTAGCGGGGTGAGCACAGATACGCAGTATTTT. Translation gives CASSVVPSGVSTDTQYF. The V and J genes are TRBV9 and TRBJ2-3, with 9 bases fitting TRBD2. From germline, CDR1 is SGDLS and CDR2 YYNGEE. The J segment lost 0 bases and the V segment lost 0 bases, leaving 5 bases of the junction unmatched. The CDR3 runs 17 residues.

This rearrangement joins TRBV28 to TRBJ2-2; 8 bases are shared with TRBD1. Germline V gene lookup returns CDR1 MDHEN and CDR2 SYDVKM. V lost 8 bases and J lost 0; bases outside the gene matches: 5. The CDR3 loop spans 15 amino acids. CDR3 amino acids: CASVRQGSNTGELFF. CDR3 in DNA: TGTGCCAGCGTTAGACAGGGGTCGAACACCGGGGAGCTGTTTTTT.

The count of this clone is one. At one of its ends the junction is not consistent with the germline gene, which may arise from a read error. This rearrangement joins TRBV2 to TRBJ1-1, with D hard to call. CDR3 size: 13 residues. The germline V gene has CDR1 SNHLY and CDR2 FYNNEI. Written as DNA, the CDR3 is TGTGTCAGCAGCGTTGGGCTAAACACTGAAGCTTTCTTT. It encodes CVSSVGLNTEAFF.

This clone was observed a single time. The chain links TRBV23-1 to TRBJ2-2; D possibly corresponds to TRBD1 (6 bases). TRBV23-1 is classed as an ORF, of uncertain function. The length of the CDR3 is 17 residues. Trimming removed 2 bases at V and 2 bases at J, with 15 bases between. CDR3 sequence reads: CASSQRDRTANTGELFF. The CDR3 DNA reads TGCGCCAGCAGTCAAAGAGACAGGACCGCCAACACCGGGGAGCTGTTTTTT.